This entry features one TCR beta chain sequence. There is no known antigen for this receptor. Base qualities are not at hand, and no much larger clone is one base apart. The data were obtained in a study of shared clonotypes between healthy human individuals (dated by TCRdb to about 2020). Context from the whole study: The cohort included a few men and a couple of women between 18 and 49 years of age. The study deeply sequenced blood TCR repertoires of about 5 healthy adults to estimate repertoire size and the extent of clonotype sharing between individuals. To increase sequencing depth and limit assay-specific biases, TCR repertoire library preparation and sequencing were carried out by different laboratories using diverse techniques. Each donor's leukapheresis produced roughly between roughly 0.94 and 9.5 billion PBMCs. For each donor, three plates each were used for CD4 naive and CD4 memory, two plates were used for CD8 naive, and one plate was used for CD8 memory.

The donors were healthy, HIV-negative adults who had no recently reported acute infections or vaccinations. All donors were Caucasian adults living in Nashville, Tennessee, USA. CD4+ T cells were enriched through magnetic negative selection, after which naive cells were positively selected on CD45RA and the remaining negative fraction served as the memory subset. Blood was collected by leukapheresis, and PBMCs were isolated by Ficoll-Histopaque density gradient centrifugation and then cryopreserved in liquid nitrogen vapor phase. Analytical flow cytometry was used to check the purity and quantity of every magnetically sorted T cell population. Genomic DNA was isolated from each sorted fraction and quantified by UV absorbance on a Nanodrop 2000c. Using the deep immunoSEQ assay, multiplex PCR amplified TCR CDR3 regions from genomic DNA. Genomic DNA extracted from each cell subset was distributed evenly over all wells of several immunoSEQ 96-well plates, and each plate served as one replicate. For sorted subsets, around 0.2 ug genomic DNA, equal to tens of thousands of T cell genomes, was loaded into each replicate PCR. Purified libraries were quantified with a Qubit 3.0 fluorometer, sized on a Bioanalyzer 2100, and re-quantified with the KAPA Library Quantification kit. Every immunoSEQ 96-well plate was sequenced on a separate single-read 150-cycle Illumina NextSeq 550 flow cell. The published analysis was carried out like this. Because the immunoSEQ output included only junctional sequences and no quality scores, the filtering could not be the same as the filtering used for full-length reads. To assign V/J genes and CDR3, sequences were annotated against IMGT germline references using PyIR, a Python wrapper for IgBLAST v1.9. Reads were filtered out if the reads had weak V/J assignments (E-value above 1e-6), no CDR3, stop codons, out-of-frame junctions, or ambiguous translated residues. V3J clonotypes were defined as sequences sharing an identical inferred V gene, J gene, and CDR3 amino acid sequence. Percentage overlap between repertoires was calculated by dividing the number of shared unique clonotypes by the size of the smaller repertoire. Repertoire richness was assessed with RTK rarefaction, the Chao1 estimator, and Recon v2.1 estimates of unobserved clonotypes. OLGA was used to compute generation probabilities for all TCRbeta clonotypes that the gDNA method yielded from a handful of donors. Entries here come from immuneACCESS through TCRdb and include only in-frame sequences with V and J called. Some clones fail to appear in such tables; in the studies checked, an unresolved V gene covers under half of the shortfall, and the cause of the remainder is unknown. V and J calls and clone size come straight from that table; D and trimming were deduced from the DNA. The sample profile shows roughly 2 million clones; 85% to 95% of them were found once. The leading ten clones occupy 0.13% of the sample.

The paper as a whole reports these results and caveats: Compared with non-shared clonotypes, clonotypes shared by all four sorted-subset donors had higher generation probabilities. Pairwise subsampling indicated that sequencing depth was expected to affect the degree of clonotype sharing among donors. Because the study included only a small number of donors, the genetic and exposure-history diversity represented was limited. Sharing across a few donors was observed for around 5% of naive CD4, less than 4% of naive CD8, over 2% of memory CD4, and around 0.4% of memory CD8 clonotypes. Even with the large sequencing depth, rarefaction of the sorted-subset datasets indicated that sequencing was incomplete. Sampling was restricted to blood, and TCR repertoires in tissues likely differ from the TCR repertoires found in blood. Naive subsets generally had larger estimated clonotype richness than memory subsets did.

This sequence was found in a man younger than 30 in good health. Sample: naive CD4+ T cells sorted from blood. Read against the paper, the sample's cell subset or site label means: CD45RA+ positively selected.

The CDR3 here reads CASSARTAKNSNQPQHF. The nucleotide sequence reads TGTGCCAGCAGCGCGCGGACAGCTAAGAATAGCAATCAGCCCCAGCATTTT. The receptor chain draws on TRBV9 and TRBJ1-5, and TRBD1 may be the D gene, going by 6 matching bases. V loses 3 bases of germline sequence and J loses 0 bases, and the interval between the two ends is 16 bases. Including the terminal cysteine and phenylalanine, the CDR3 comprises 17 residues. Only the CDR3 DNA is retained, 51 bases long and in frame from the first base. For CDR1 and CDR2, the germline V gene lists SGDLS and YYNGEE.